These T cell receptor beta chains were read from a single sample in a study of T cells in Graves' hyperthyroidism and ophthalmopathy. MiXCR, run by TCRdb on the multiplex PCR reads, gives a single entry per CDR3 protein. The repertoire consists of a few hundred thousand distinct CDR3 sequences, with less than 20% occurring once and the leading ten covering 40%. The sample was blood. These TCRs come from a young man with Graves' ophthalmopathy. CDR3s include the opening cysteine and the closing phenylalanine or tryptophan. D genes are given only for firm matches. Clone size is stated in some rows and not others, as once, few, many or a class when expanded.

D gene: TRBD1
V gene: TRBV5-1
J gene: TRBJ1-6
clone size: many
CDR3 DNA: TGCGCCAGCAGCTTGGTGGGGACAGGGGAATCACCCCTCCACTTT
CDR3 protein: CASSLVGTGESPLHF

D gene: TRBD1
V gene: TRBV2
J gene: TRBJ1-1
clone size: NA
CDR3 DNA: TGTGCCAGCAGCGCCCACCGGGACAGGGGCGGGAACACTGAAGCTTTCTTT
CDR3 protein: CASSAHRDRGGNTEAFF

D gene: NA
V gene: TRBV6-2/TRBV6-3
J gene: TRBJ2-1
clone size: NA
CDR3 DNA: TGTGCCAGCAGCAACCACAATGAGCAGTTCTTC
CDR3 protein: CASSNHNEQFF

D gene: NA
V gene: TRBV20-1
J gene: TRBJ2-7
clone size: many
CDR3 DNA: TGCAGTGGCCCGCGGCCCACCGGCGAGCAGTACTTC
CDR3 protein: CSGPRPTGEQYF

D gene: NA
V gene: TRBV5-1
J gene: TRBJ2-7
clone size: few
CDR3 DNA: TGCGCCAGCAGCCGGGGCGCGGCCTACGAGCAGTACTTC
CDR3 protein: CASSRGAAYEQYF

D gene: NA
V gene: TRBV3-1
J gene: TRBJ1-3
clone size: NA
CDR3 DNA: TGTGCCAGCAGCCCCCTCGGGGTGGCGGGAAACACCATATATTTT
CDR3 protein: CASSPLGVAGNTIYF

D gene: NA
V gene: TRBV11-3
J gene: TRBJ2-3
clone size: few
CDR3 DNA: TGTGCCAGCAGCTTAGAACCCACAGATACGCAGTATTTT
CDR3 protein: CASSLEPTDTQYF

D gene: NA
V gene: TRBV19
J gene: TRBJ2-1
clone size: NA
CDR3 DNA: TGTGCCAGTAGTATAGTAGGCGGTGGACCTTCCTACAATGAGCAGTTCTTC
CDR3 protein: CASSIVGGGPSYNEQFF

D gene: TRBD1
V gene: TRBV10-2
J gene: TRBJ2-1
clone size: many
CDR3 DNA: TGCGCCAGCAGTGGCCTGGGACAGGGCCGGAATGAGCAGTTCTTC
CDR3 protein: CASSGLGQGRNEQFF

D gene: NA
V gene: TRBV6-1
J gene: TRBJ1-4
clone size: few
CDR3 DNA: TGTGCCAGCAGTGAATGGGGGGAAGCTAATGAAAAACTGTTTTTT
CDR3 protein: CASSEWGEANEKLFF

D gene: NA
V gene: TRBV20-1
J gene: TRBJ1-1
clone size: NA
CDR3 DNA: TGCAGTGCTATCCCCACGTGGACCGAAAGTATTATGAACACTGAAGCTTTCTTT
CDR3 protein: CSAIPTWTESIMNTEAFF

D gene: TRBD1
V gene: TRBV9
J gene: TRBJ1-2
clone size: few
CDR3 DNA: TGTGCCAGCAGCGGCCAGGGGGCTTATGGCTACACCTTC
CDR3 protein: CASSGQGAYGYTF

D gene: NA
V gene: TRBV3-1
J gene: TRBJ1-6
clone size: many
CDR3 DNA: TGTGCCAGCAGCCAGTCGACAGGAAGGTATAATTCACCCCTCCACTTT
CDR3 protein: CASSQSTGRYNSPLHF

D gene: NA
V gene: TRBV10-3
J gene: TRBJ1-5
clone size: many
CDR3 DNA: TGTGCCATCAATCAGGATAGCAATCAGCCCCAGCATTTT
CDR3 protein: CAINQDSNQPQHF

D gene: NA
V gene: TRBV5-8
J gene: TRBJ2-3
clone size: few
CDR3 DNA: TGTGCCAGCAGCCTGTCGGTGGGGGGCACAGATACGCGGTATTTT
CDR3 protein: CASSLSVGGTDTRYF

D gene: NA
V gene: TRBV5-8
J gene: TRBJ1-4
clone size: NA
CDR3 DNA: TGTGCCAGCAGCTTAAGGCAGGACACCGTAAAACTGTTTTTT
CDR3 protein: CASSLRQDTVKLFF

D gene: NA
V gene: TRBV5-1
J gene: TRBJ2-2
clone size: NA
CDR3 DNA: TGCGCCAGCAGCTTGGGCGGGGAAAACACCGGGGAGCTGTTTTTT
CDR3 protein: CASSLGGENTGELFF

D gene: TRBD1
V gene: TRBV5-1
J gene: TRBJ2-5
clone size: few
CDR3 DNA: TGCGCCAGCAGCTTCACCCAGACAGGGCAGTACCAAGAGACCCAGTACTTC
CDR3 protein: CASSFTQTGQYQETQYF

D gene: TRBD1
V gene: TRBV6-1
J gene: TRBJ1-1
clone size: NA
CDR3 DNA: TGTGCCAGCAAAAGGACAGGGATCACTGAAGCTTTCTTT
CDR3 protein: CASKRTGITEAFF

D gene: NA
V gene: TRBV7-9
J gene: TRBJ1-1
clone size: many
CDR3 DNA: TGTGCCAGCAAGGCGGCGGTGGGCACTGAAGCTTTCTTT
CDR3 protein: CASKAAVGTEAFF

D gene: NA
V gene: TRBV20-1
J gene: TRBJ1-4
clone size: few
CDR3 DNA: TGCAGTGCTAGTTTATCAGTGACCTCCTACTATGAAAAACTGTTTTTT
CDR3 protein: CSASLSVTSYYEKLFF

D gene: NA
V gene: TRBV2
J gene: TRBJ2-1
clone size: many
CDR3 DNA: TGTGCCAGCAGTGAGGGTCCGGGGCCCTACAATGAGCAGTTCTTC
CDR3 protein: CASSEGPGPYNEQFF

D gene: TRBD2
V gene: TRBV12-3/TRBV12-4
J gene: TRBJ2-1
clone size: many
CDR3 DNA: TGTGCCAGCAGCCCAACGGGGGGGCTCAACAATGAGCAGTTCTTC
CDR3 protein: CASSPTGGLNNEQFF

D gene: NA
V gene: TRBV2
J gene: TRBJ2-3
clone size: many
CDR3 DNA: TGTGCCAGCACTTTGGGCACAGATACGCAGTATTTT
CDR3 protein: CASTLGTDTQYF

D gene: NA
V gene: TRBV3-1
J gene: TRBJ1-2
clone size: many
CDR3 DNA: TGTGCCAGCAGCCAAGTCGCGGCTAACTATGGCTACACCTTC
CDR3 protein: CASSQVAANYGYTF

D gene: NA
V gene: TRBV6-1
J gene: TRBJ1-5
clone size: many
CDR3 DNA: TGTGCCAGCAGCGCCCGCCCCAGGCTTAGCAATCAGCCCCAGCATTTT
CDR3 protein: CASSARPRLSNQPQHF

D gene: TRBD1
V gene: TRBV18
J gene: TRBJ1-5
clone size: many
CDR3 DNA: TGTGCCAGCTCTCTCGACAGGGTCGGGCAGCCCCAGCATTTT
CDR3 protein: CASSLDRVGQPQHF

D gene: NA
V gene: TRBV7-9
J gene: TRBJ1-2
clone size: few
CDR3 DNA: TGTGCCAGCAGCTTACTGGAAATCTATGGCTACACCTTC
CDR3 protein: CASSLLEIYGYTF

D gene: NA
V gene: TRBV20-1
J gene: TRBJ1-5
clone size: few
CDR3 DNA: TGCAGTGCTAGGGGGCAGGGAACGCCCAATCAGCCCCAGCATTTT
CDR3 protein: CSARGQGTPNQPQHF

D gene: NA
V gene: TRBV24-1
J gene: TRBJ2-1
clone size: NA
CDR3 DNA: TGTGCCACCATTGGTATAACCGACAATGAGCAGTTCTTC
CDR3 protein: CATIGITDNEQFF

D gene: TRBD2
V gene: TRBV29-1
J gene: TRBJ2-7
clone size: few
CDR3 DNA: TGCAGCGTTGAGGGGCTAGCGGGGGATTCCTACGAGCAGTACTTC
CDR3 protein: CSVEGLAGDSYEQYF

D gene: NA
V gene: TRBV3-1
J gene: TRBJ2-3
clone size: many
CDR3 DNA: TGTGCCAGCAGCCAAGAGGGTACGCAGTATTTT
CDR3 protein: CASSQEGTQYF

D gene: NA
V gene: TRBV12-3/TRBV12-4
J gene: TRBJ2-7
clone size: many
CDR3 DNA: TGTGCCAGCAGTTCCCGGAGGGGGCTCTCCTACGAGCAGTACTTC
CDR3 protein: CASSSRRGLSYEQYF

D gene: NA
V gene: TRBV5-1
J gene: TRBJ2-1
clone size: few
CDR3 DNA: TGCGCCAGCAGCTTGGCCCCCGGAAGCTCCTACAATGAGCAGTTCTTC
CDR3 protein: CASSLAPGSSYNEQFF

D gene: TRBD1
V gene: TRBV20-1
J gene: TRBJ2-7
clone size: many
CDR3 DNA: TGCAGTGCTAGGACAACAGGGGGGAACCCCTACGAGCAGTACTTC
CDR3 protein: CSARTTGGNPYEQYF

D gene: NA
V gene: TRBV12-3/TRBV12-4
J gene: TRBJ2-1
clone size: many
CDR3 DNA: TGTGCCAGCAGTTTATGGGAGAGCTCCTACAATGAGCAGTTCTTC
CDR3 protein: CASSLWESSYNEQFF

D gene: NA
V gene: TRBV4-1
J gene: TRBJ1-1
clone size: many
CDR3 DNA: TGCGCCAGCAGCCGGATGACAGGAGCGAACACTGAAGCTTTCTTT
CDR3 protein: CASSRMTGANTEAFF

D gene: NA
V gene: TRBV6-1
J gene: TRBJ2-2
clone size: few
CDR3 DNA: TGTGCCAGCAGTGAAGCAATTAGGACCGGGGAGCTGTTTTTT
CDR3 protein: CASSEAIRTGELFF

D gene: NA
V gene: TRBV7-8
J gene: TRBJ2-6
clone size: NA
CDR3 DNA: TGTGCCAGCAGCTTAGATTTCTCTGGGGCCAACGTCCTGACTTTC
CDR3 protein: CASSLDFSGANVLTF

D gene: NA
V gene: TRBV28
J gene: TRBJ2-5
clone size: many
CDR3 DNA: TGTGCCAGCAGTTTATATACCTCCCTCGGGGAGACCCAGTACTTC
CDR3 protein: CASSLYTSLGETQYF

D gene: NA
V gene: TRBV11-2
J gene: TRBJ1-2
clone size: many
CDR3 DNA: TGTGCCAGCAGCCTAGCGGAGGGCATTAACTATGGCTACACCTTC
CDR3 protein: CASSLAEGINYGYTF

D gene: NA
V gene: TRBV7-3
J gene: TRBJ1-1
clone size: NA
CDR3 DNA: TGTGCCAGCAGCTTAGTGGGGGCCGGCACTGAAGCTTTCTTT
CDR3 protein: CASSLVGAGTEAFF

D gene: NA
V gene: TRBV7-9
J gene: TRBJ2-7
clone size: many
CDR3 DNA: TGTGCCAGCAGCTCGGACAGTGGGGAGCAGTACTTC
CDR3 protein: CASSSDSGEQYF

D gene: NA
V gene: TRBV3-1
J gene: TRBJ2-7
clone size: few
CDR3 DNA: TGTGCCAGCAGCCAAGGTGCGGGGAATTCCTACGAGCAGTACTTC
CDR3 protein: CASSQGAGNSYEQYF

D gene: TRBD1
V gene: TRBV5-1
J gene: TRBJ1-5
clone size: few
CDR3 DNA: TGCGCCAGCAGCCTTACAGGGGGTTTTAATCAGCCCCAGCATTTT
CDR3 protein: CASSLTGGFNQPQHF